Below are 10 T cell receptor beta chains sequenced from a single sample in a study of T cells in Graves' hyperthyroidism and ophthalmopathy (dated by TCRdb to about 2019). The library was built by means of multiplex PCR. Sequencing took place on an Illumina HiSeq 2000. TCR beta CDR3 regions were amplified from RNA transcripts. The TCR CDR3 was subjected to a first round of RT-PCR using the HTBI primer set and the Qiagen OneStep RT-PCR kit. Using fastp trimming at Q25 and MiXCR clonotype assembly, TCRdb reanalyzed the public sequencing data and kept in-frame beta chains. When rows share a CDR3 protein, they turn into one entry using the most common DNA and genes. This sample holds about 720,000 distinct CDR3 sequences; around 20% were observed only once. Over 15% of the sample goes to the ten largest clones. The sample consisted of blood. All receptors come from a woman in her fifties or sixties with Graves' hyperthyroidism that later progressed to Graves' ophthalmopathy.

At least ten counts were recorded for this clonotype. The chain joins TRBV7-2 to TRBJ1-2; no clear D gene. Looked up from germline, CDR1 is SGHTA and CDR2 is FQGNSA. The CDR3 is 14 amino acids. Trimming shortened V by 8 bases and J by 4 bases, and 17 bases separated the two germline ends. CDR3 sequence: CASGITELSYGYTF. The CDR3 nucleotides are TGTGCCAGCGGAATCACTGAGTTATCCTATGGCTACACCTTC.

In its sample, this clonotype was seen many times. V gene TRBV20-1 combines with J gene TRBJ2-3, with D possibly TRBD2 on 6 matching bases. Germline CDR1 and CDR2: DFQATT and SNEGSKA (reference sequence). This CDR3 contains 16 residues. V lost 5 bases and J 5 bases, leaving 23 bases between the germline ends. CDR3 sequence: CSAEYLPWREQDTQYF. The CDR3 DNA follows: TGCAGTGCTGAGTACCTCCCCTGGCGGGAACAAGATACGCAGTATTTT.

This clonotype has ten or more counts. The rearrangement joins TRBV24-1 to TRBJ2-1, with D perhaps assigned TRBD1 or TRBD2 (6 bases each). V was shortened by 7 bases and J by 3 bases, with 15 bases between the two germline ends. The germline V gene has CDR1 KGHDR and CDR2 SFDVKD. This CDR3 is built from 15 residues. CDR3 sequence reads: CATSDTGRIYNEQFF. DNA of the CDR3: TGTGCCACCAGCGATACAGGGAGGATCTACAATGAGCAGTTCTTC.

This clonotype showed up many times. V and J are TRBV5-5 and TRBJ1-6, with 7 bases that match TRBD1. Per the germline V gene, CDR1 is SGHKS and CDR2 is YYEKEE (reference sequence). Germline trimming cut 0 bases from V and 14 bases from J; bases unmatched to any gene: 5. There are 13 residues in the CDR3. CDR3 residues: CASSLEGALSLHF. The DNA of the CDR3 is TGTGCCAGCAGCTTGGAGGGGGCTCTGTCCCTCCACTTT.

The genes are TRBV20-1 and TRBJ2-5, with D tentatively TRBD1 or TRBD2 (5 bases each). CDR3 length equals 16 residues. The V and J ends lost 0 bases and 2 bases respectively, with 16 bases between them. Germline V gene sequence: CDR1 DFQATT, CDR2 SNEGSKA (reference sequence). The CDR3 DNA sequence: TGCAGTGCTAGAGATTGGGGACCGACGTTACAAGAGACCCAGTACTTC. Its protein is CSARDWGPTLQETQYF.

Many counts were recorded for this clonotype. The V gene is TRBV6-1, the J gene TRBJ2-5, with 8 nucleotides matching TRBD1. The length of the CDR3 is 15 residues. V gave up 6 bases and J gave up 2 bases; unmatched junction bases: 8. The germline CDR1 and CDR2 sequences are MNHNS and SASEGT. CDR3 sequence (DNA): TGTGCCAGCAGAACGGACAGGGTAGTACAAGAGACCCAGTACTTC. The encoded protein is CASRTDRVVQETQYF.

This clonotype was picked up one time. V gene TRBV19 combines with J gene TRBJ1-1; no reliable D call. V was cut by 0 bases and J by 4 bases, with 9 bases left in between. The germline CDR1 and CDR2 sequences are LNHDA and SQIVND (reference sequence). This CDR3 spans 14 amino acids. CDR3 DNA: TGTGCCAGTAGTATAGAGGGTAGGAGCACTGAAGCTTTCTTT. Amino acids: CASSIEGRSTEAFF. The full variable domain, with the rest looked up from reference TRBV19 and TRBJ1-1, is DGGITQSPKYLFRKEGQNVTLSCEQNLNHDAMYWYRQDPGQGLRLIYYSQIVNDFQKGDIAEGYSVSREKKESFPLTVTSAQKNPTAFYLCASSIEGRSTEAFFGQGTRLTVV.

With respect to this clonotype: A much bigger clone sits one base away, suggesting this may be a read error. The CDR3 protein is CSATVSNQPQHF. As DNA, the CDR3 is TGCAGTGCTACGGTTAGCAATCAGCCCCAGCATTTT. This chain joins TRBV20-1 and TRBJ1-5, with D unresolved. Germline V CDR1 and CDR2: DFQATT, SNEGSKA (reference sequence). This CDR3 region has 12 residues. Trimming left V 4 bases short and J 0 bases short, with 4 bases between.

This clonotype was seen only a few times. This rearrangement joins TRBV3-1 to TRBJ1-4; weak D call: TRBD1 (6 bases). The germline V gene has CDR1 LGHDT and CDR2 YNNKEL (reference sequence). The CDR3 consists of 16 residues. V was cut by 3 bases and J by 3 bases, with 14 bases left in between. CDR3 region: CASSQRGAGSNEKLFF. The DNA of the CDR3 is TGTGCCAGCAGCCAGCGGGGGGCGGGATCTAATGAAAAACTGTTTTTT. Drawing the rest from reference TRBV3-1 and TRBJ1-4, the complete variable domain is DTAVSQTPKYLVTQMGNDKSIKCEQNLGHDTMYWYKQDSKKFLKIMFSYNNKELIINETVPNRFSPKSPDKAHLNLHINSLELGDSAVYFCASSQRGAGSNEKLFFGSGTQLSVL.

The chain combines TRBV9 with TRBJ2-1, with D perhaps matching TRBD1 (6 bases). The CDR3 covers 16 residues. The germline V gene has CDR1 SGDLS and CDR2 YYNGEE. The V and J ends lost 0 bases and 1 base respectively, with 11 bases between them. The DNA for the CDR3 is TGTGCCAGCAGCGTAGTACTAGGACAGTCCTACAATGAGCAGTTCTTC. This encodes CASSVVLGQSYNEQFF.